In its sample, the clone carrying this T cell receptor beta chain was seen a few times. Its cognate antigen is unknown. This record comes from a study of T cells in Graves' hyperthyroidism and ophthalmopathy. Study-level results: Separation of ophthalmopathy from stable hyperthyroidism was achieved by a 13 V-J model.

Germline V gene data show CDR1 as LNHDA and CDR2 as SQIVND (reference sequence). The length of the CDR3 is 15 residues. The V gene lost 1 base and the J gene lost 6 bases, with 16 bases spanning the gap. Amplification yielded TCR beta CDR3 regions, with RNA transcripts as the source. Using the HTBI primer set, a first-round RT-PCR was run on the TCR CDR3. TCRdb re-analysed the multiplex PCR reads in MiXCR, keeping a single row per CDR3 protein. The repertoire holds more than 300,000 distinct CDR3 sequences, with roughly 14% as singletons. Hyperthyroidism, newly diagnosed and lasting under 2 months, affected patients aged 18 to 65.

V is TRBV19 and J is TRBJ2-7; perhaps TRBD1 as D (6 bases). The sequence was collected from a woman in her sixties with Graves' hyperthyroidism. The sample was blood. CDR3 protein: CASSIVPRGVREQYF. CDR3 DNA: TGTGCCAGTAGTATAGTCCCCAGGGGAGTACGCGAGCAGTACTTC.